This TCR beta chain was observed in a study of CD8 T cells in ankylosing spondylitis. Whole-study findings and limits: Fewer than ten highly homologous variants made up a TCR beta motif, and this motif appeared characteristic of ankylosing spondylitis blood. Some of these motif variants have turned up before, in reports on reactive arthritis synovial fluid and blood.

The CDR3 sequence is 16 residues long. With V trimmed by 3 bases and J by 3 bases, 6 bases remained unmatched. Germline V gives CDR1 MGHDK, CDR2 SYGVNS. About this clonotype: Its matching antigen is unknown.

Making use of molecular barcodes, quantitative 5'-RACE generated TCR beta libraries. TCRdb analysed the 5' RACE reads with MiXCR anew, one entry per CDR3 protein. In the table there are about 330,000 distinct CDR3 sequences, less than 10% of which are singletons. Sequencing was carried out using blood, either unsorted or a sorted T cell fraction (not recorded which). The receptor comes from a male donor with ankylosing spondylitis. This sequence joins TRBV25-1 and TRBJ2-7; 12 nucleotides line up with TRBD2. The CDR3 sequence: CASSDGLAGPLYEQYF. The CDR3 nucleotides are TGTGCCAGCAGTGACGGACTAGCGGGACCTCTCTACGAGCAGTACTTC.